This T cell receptor (beta chain) appears in the sequencing data of a study of blood T cell repertoires in COVID-19. Overall study context: The study drew acute and convalescent COVID-19 samples from the United States, Italy and Spain. The analysed material was cDNA or gDNA that came from T cells, B-cell-depleted T cells, or PBMCs.

CDR3 length: 15 residues. V shed 0 bases, J shed 6 bases, and the junction held 5 bases outside the gene matches. Germline V gene lookup returns CDR1 SGHNT and CDR2 YYREEE (reference sequence). In the source study's methods: From reference gene primer amplification, estimates of nucleated cell counts were derived. The table came from immunoSEQ multiplex PCR; TCRdb's copy has only in-frame clones and leaves some out. That table is the source of V, J and clone size, and D and trimming were worked out from the DNA. The sample shows under 200,000 clones, around nine tenths of them seen only once. The material sequenced was peripheral blood. The TCR comes from a man aged 55-75 years with active or convalescent COVID-19. V and J are TRBV5-4 and TRBJ1-4; 7 bases match TRBD1. The CDR3 spells CASSLGGQGDEKLFF. In DNA, the CDR3 is TGTGCCAGCAGCTTGGGGGGGCAGGGGGATGAAAAACTGTTTTTT.